This TCR beta chain was documented in a study of control samples from healthy donors and cancer patients. Here immunoSEQ multiplex PCR was the method, and the copy in TCRdb shows in-frame clones only, minus some. This table holds roughly 38,000 clones, over 65% found once. The germline V gene has CDR1 SGHRS and CDR2 YFSETQ. V trimming: 4 bases; J trimming: 1 base; junction bases outside the gene matches: 17. The CDR3 is 18 residues long. This TCR was recovered from a man in his sixties in good health. The sample comprised blood. The rearrangement links TRBV5-1 to TRBJ2-7, with TRBD2 identical over 7 bases. The CDR3: CASSPQAGAGLKSYEQYF. CDR3 DNA sequence: TGCGCCAGCAGCCCGCAAGCGGGCGCGGGACTAAAGTCCTACGAGCAGTACTTC.